A selection of T cell receptor beta chains follows, all from one sample in a study of cytomegalovirus exposure and HLA in healthy donors. Clones were read by immunoSEQ multiplex PCR, and TCRdb kept only the in-frame ones, dropping some. The sample comprises 150,000 or so clones, roughly 87% of which are singletons, and about 8.2% rests with the top ten. Sequenced material: PBMCs. The receptors originated from a woman younger than 30 in good health and CMV-seropositive. Both conserved end residues are part of each CDR3. D genes are given only for firm matches. The size entry is marked missing in some rows and otherwise reads once, few, many or a size class.

NA	TRBV5-6	NA	TRBJ1-2	CASSLEVSHGYTF	TGTGCCAGCAGCTTGGAAGTAAGCCATGGCTACACCTTC
NA	TRBV4-1	NA	TRBJ1-2	CASSQDLSYGYTF	TGCGCCAGCAGCCAAGATCTCAGCTATGGCTACACCTTC
once	TRBV30	NA	TRBJ2-7	CAWSVGGSYEQYF	TGTGCCTGGAGTGTAGGGGGCTCCTACGAGCAGTACTTC
NA	TRBV7-3	NA	TRBJ1-1	CASSLQENTEAFF	TGTGCCAGCAGCTTACAGGAGAACACTGAAGCTTTCTTT
NA	TRBV27	NA	TRBJ1-2	CASSLGGGDNGYTF	TGTGCCAGCAGCTTAGGGGGGGGAGATAACGGCTACACCTTC
once	TRBV30	NA	TRBJ2-7	CAWRQGLSYEQYF	TGTGCCTGGAGACAGGGATTATCCTACGAGCAGTACTTC
NA	TRBV7-3	TRBD1	TRBJ1-6	CASSPDRGTPLHF	TGTGCCAGCAGCCCGGACAGGGGTACACCCCTCCACTTT
once	TRBV6-5	TRBD1	TRBJ1-2	CASSSPGTGESKGYTF	TGTGCCAGCAGTTCCCCCGGGACAGGGGAATCAAAAGGCTACACCTTC
NA	TRBV5-1	NA	TRBJ2-3	CASSLGLATITDTQYF	TGCGCCAGCAGCTTGGGTCTAGCAACAATCACAGATACGCAGTATTTT
NA	TRBV6-1	NA	TRBJ1-5	CASRRGAVNQPQHF	TGTGCCAGCAGACGTGGAGCGGTAAATCAGCCCCAGCATTTT
NA	TRBV7-9	NA	TRBJ1-3	CASSYTVLSGNTIYF	TGTGCCAGCAGCTACACAGTTCTCTCTGGAAACACCATATATTTT
NA	TRBV29-1	NA	TRBJ2-7	CSACWGLSSYEQYF	TGCAGCGCCTGCTGGGGGCTCAGCTCCTACGAGCAGTACTTC
NA	TRBV7-2	NA	TRBJ2-5	CASSLQGPQETQYF	TGTGCCAGCAGCTTACAGGGCCCCCAAGAGACCCAGTACTTC
NA	TRBV27	NA	TRBJ1-1	CASSLLDSYTEAFF	TGTGCCAGCAGTTTATTAGACTCTTACACTGAAGCTTTCTTT
NA	TRBV23-1	TRBD1	TRBJ2-1	CASSQSRGDRGGNEQFF	TGCGCCAGCAGTCAATCGAGAGGGGACAGGGGGGGGAATGAGCAGTTCTTC
NA	TRBV6-5	NA	TRBJ2-1	CASSYSGGASYNEQFF	TGTGCCAGCAGTTACTCAGGGGGGGCCTCCTACAATGAGCAGTTCTTC
NA	TRBV6-5	NA	TRBJ2-1	CASSLSLYNEQFF	TGTGCCAGCAGTCTGTCTTTGTACAATGAGCAGTTCTTC
NA	TRBV10-3	NA	TRBJ1-1	CAISVGVDTEAFF	TGTGCCATCAGTGTCGGGGTGGACACTGAAGCTTTCTTT
NA	TRBV11-2	NA	TRBJ2-2	CASSLAAQRGGGTGELFF	TGTGCCAGCAGCTTAGCCGCCCAGCGGGGAGGGGGCACCGGGGAGCTGTTTTTT
NA	TRBV5-5	TRBD1	TRBJ2-2	CASSLASVAGGTGELFF	TGTGCCAGCAGCTTGGCCTCGGTTGCAGGGGGCACCGGGGAGCTGTTTTTT
NA	TRBV29-1	NA	TRBJ1-2	CSVGSVGEGGYTF	TGCAGCGTTGGATCTGTAGGGGAAGGCGGCTACACCTTC
NA	TRBV27	TRBD2	TRBJ2-1	CASSPFSGGGNEQFF	TGTGCCAGCAGTCCCTTTAGCGGGGGAGGTAATGAGCAGTTCTTC
NA	TRBV11-2	NA	TRBJ1-2	CASSLGPGLEYGYTF	TGTGCCAGCAGCTTAGGGCCGGGGTTAGAATATGGCTACACCTTC
NA	TRBV27	NA	TRBJ2-7	CASSSTGFPEQYF	TGTGCCAGCAGTTCGACAGGATTCCCCGAGCAGTACTTC
once	TRBV6-6	NA	TRBJ2-7	CASRTPQGVHEQYF	TGTGCCAGCAGAACTCCCCAGGGTGTCCACGAGCAGTACTTC
NA	TRBV7-8	NA	TRBJ2-2	CASSQGPAWPGELFF	TGTGCCAGCAGCCAGGGGCCGGCTTGGCCCGGGGAGCTGTTTTTT
NA	TRBV28	NA	TRBJ1-4	CASRVGSLDEGREKLFF	TGTGCCAGCAGGGTGGGATCCCTTGACGAAGGGAGGGAAAAACTGTTTTTT
NA	TRBV28	TRBD1	TRBJ1-2	CASSPGQGFYGYTF	TGTGCCAGCAGTCCAGGACAGGGGTTCTATGGCTACACCTTC
NA	TRBV6-5	NA	TRBJ1-6	CASSYTYGGGGSPLHF	TGTGCCAGCAGTTACACGTACGGGGGAGGCGGCTCACCCCTCCACTTT
NA	TRBV9	TRBD1	TRBJ1-1	CASSAGDRGHSTEAFF	TGTGCCAGCAGCGCTGGTGACAGGGGGCACAGCACTGAAGCTTTCTTT
NA	TRBV27	TRBD2	TRBJ2-3	CASSLGGGSTDTQYF	TGTGCCAGCAGTTTAGGCGGGGGAAGCACAGATACGCAGTATTTT
NA	TRBV7-3	NA	TRBJ2-7	CASSLRPWGASGEQYF	TGTGCCAGCAGCTTAAGGCCCTGGGGAGCCTCGGGCGAGCAGTACTTC
NA	TRBV2	TRBD2	TRBJ2-1	CASRVGTSGGYNEQFF	TGTGCCAGCAGGGTTGGGACTAGCGGGGGATACAATGAGCAGTTCTTC
NA	TRBV19	NA	TRBJ1-5	CASSMEVPQPQHF	TGTGCCAGTAGTATGGAGGTTCCTCAGCCCCAGCATTTT
NA	TRBV5-1	TRBD2	TRBJ2-7	CASAAGGAGGHEQYF	TGCGCCAGCGCCGCGGGAGGAGCGGGGGGCCACGAGCAGTACTTC
NA	TRBV19	NA	TRBJ1-5	CASSPPGPNQPQHF	TGTGCCAGTAGTCCCCCAGGGCCCAATCAGCCCCAGCATTTT
once	TRBV11-2	TRBD2	TRBJ2-7	CASSHPGGPYEQYF	TGTGCCAGCAGCCACCCGGGGGGACCCTACGAGCAGTACTTC
NA	TRBV28	NA	TRBJ2-7	CASSLSGIPSYEQYF	TGTGCCAGCAGTTTATCAGGGATCCCCTCCTACGAGCAGTACTTC
NA	TRBV18	NA	TRBJ2-7	CASSPVEGGGSYEQYF	TGTGCCAGCTCACCGGTCGAGGGGGGGGGCTCCTACGAGCAGTACTTC
NA	TRBV7-8	NA	TRBJ1-1	CASSSNILGGKGGEAFF	TGTGCCAGCAGCTCGAACATCCTCGGGGGGAAAGGGGGTGAAGCTTTCTTT
NA	TRBV29-1	NA	TRBJ2-1	CSVEGAGGGSNEQFF	TGCAGCGTTGAAGGGGCAGGGGGAGGATCCAATGAGCAGTTCTTC
NA	TRBV28	NA	TRBJ2-5	CASSLSQEETQYF	TGTGCCAGCAGTTTATCACAGGAAGAGACCCAGTACTTC
NA	TRBV29-1	NA	TRBJ2-3	CSVEDFGTFPDTQYF	TGCAGCGTTGAAGATTTTGGGACTTTCCCAGATACGCAGTATTTT
NA	TRBV7-2	TRBD2	TRBJ2-1	CASSLRASGGRSSYNEQFF	TGTGCCAGCAGCTTAAGGGCTAGCGGGGGCCGCAGCTCCTACAATGAGCAGTTCTTC
few	TRBV7-7	NA	TRBJ2-7	CASIHPYEQYF	TGTGCTAGCATACATCCCTACGAGCAGTACTTC
few	TRBV7-6	TRBD2	TRBJ2-3	CASSSSGVTDTQYF	TGTGCCAGCAGCAGTAGCGGGGTCACAGATACGCAGTATTTT
NA	TRBV7-3	NA	TRBJ1-1	CASSYPGQEAFF	TGTGCCAGCAGCTACCCTGGACAAGAAGCTTTCTTT
NA	TRBV7-6	NA	TRBJ2-5	CASSLNPGRRETQYF	TGTGCCAGCAGCTTAAACCCAGGACGGAGGGAGACCCAGTACTTC
NA	TRBV18	NA	TRBJ2-7	CASSLKGHEQYF	TGTGCCAGCTCACTGAAGGGGCACGAGCAGTACTTC
NA	TRBV18	NA	TRBJ1-5	CASSPNTYSNQPQHF	TGTGCCAGCTCACCGAACACGTATAGCAATCAGCCCCAGCATTTT
NA	TRBV7-2	TRBD1	TRBJ2-7	CASSSETTGDSSEQYF	TGTGCCAGCAGCTCCGAGACGACAGGGGATAGTTCCGAGCAGTACTTC
NA	TRBV7-3	TRBD2	TRBJ2-2	CASSPSSGGATGELFF	TGTGCCAGCAGCCCGTCTAGCGGGGGGGCCACCGGGGAGCTGTTTTTT